The rows below give T cell receptor beta chains drawn from one sample of a study of naive and memory T cell subsets. TCRdb analysed the UMI-ligation and nested PCR reads with MiXCR anew, one entry per CDR3 protein. The repertoire includes roughly 97,000 distinct CDR3 sequences, around 13% of them detected once, and around 2.8% sits in the top ten. Specimen: naive CD8+ T cells from blood. These TCRs come from a human donor in good health. Each CDR3 is given with its conserved first and last residue. The D gene is left open where the match is weak. Not all rows give a size; the values are once, few, many and, for expanded clones, a class.

v_call	j_call	d_call	clone_size	cdr3_aa
TRBV20-1	TRBJ2-7	TRBD2	NA	CSAREAGGLYYEQYF
TRBV29-1	TRBJ1-2	NA	few	CSVKSQNGYTF
TRBV27	TRBJ1-2	NA	many	CASSPTQGVGYGYTF
TRBV4-1	TRBJ1-5	NA	NA	CASSLSGISNQPQHF
TRBV12-3/TRBV12-4	TRBJ1-5	NA	NA	CASKSGAMASQPQHF
TRBV6-1	TRBJ2-7	NA	many	CASSGPDSSYEQYF
TRBV28	TRBJ2-3	NA	few	CASTPGNRAWADTQYF
TRBV5-1	TRBJ2-5	NA	few	CASSPDREGQETQYF
TRBV4-3	TRBJ1-1	NA	few	CASSQAPGGPSTEAFF
TRBV10-1	TRBJ2-2	TRBD1	NA	CASSVVVRGPDTVELFF
TRBV20-1	TRBJ2-4	NA	few	CSARNKGEAKNIQYF
TRBV15	TRBJ2-1	TRBD2	few	CATSREGLAGMVDNEQFF
TRBV7-9	TRBJ2-1	TRBD2	few	CASSSAGTSGFNEQFF
TRBV7-9	TRBJ2-5	TRBD2	NA	CASRSSGGSQETQYF
TRBV6-5	TRBJ1-5	NA	many	CASGTDMWGQPQHF
TRBV4-3	TRBJ1-1	NA	few	CASSQAAVREKNTEAFF
TRBV7-9	TRBJ2-1	TRBD2	NA	CASSSLAGTYNEQFF
TRBV19	TRBJ2-3	TRBD1	NA	CASSRTGSLTDTQYF
TRBV6-5	TRBJ2-1	NA	NA	CASRLAWPNEQFF
TRBV11-1	TRBJ1-5	NA	few	CASSFAEGQPQHF
TRBV4-3	TRBJ2-2	NA	many	CASSQELNTYTGELFF
TRBV4-3	TRBJ2-1	TRBD2	many	CASSSGTSGYNEQFF
TRBV24-1	TRBJ2-6	NA	many	CATRDSGANVLTF
TRBV27	TRBJ2-1	TRBD2	few	CASSQSGTSHFNEQFF
TRBV30	TRBJ2-1	NA	NA	CAWSPEGNEQFF
TRBV12-3/TRBV12-4	TRBJ1-1	NA	many	CASSDRTIEEAFF
TRBV12-3/TRBV12-4	TRBJ2-1	TRBD2	many	CASGTSGYNEQFF
TRBV4-3	TRBJ1-1	NA	many	CASSPRASNTEAFF
TRBV19	TRBJ2-7	NA	few	CASSPRDKKYEQYF
TRBV28	TRBJ2-2	TRBD2	once	CASSRLVAGGPGTGELFF
TRBV27	TRBJ2-1	TRBD2	NA	CASSLTSGVNNEQFF
TRBV2	TRBJ2-1	TRBD1	few	CASTRDRGNEQFF
TRBV5-4	TRBJ2-3	NA	many	CASSLRTISTDTQYF
TRBV29-1	TRBJ2-1	NA	many	CSVVGDSGRQGNEQFF
TRBV12-3/TRBV12-4	TRBJ1-5	NA	few	CASSADSNQPQHF
TRBV27	TRBJ2-5	NA	many	CASSAQGRETQYF
TRBV7-9	TRBJ2-1	TRBD2	NA	CASSQLAGSYNEQFF
TRBV12-3/TRBV12-4	TRBJ2-7	NA	many	CASSLVPAYEQYF
TRBV11-1	TRBJ2-1	NA	NA	CASRPGKAEQYYNEQFF
TRBV4-2	TRBJ2-7	NA	NA	CASSQGPDSGEQYF
TRBV7-9	TRBJ1-2	NA	few	CASSFPRGPGTNYGYTF
TRBV7-9	TRBJ2-1	NA	NA	CASSLGLDGFLFF
TRBV7-9	TRBJ2-1	NA	few	CASSLQGGGDEQFF
TRBV9	TRBJ2-2	TRBD1	NA	CASSDPGQGGVRSGELFF
TRBV3-1	TRBJ2-7	TRBD2	NA	CASSPLSSGRYEQYF
TRBV29-1	TRBJ1-1	NA	many	CSVGGGAAEAFF
TRBV12-3/TRBV12-4	TRBJ1-2	NA	NA	CASSPISGYTF
TRBV9	TRBJ1-2	NA	NA	CASSEGSGAAVGAYGYTF
TRBV5-1	TRBJ1-4	NA	NA	CASSGAGGPGELFF
TRBV5-4	TRBJ2-1	TRBD2	few	CASSPKGLADPFF
TRBV27	TRBJ2-7	NA	few	CASSLSEGLGYEQYF
TRBV7-2	TRBJ2-7	NA	few	CASRPGTSSYEQYF
TRBV12-3/TRBV12-4	TRBJ1-5	NA	NA	CASMGMGYQPQHF
TRBV3-1	TRBJ2-7	NA	few	CASSQDWIGNSYEQYF
TRBV10-3	TRBJ2-7	NA	NA	CAISDKGTYEQYF
TRBV3-1	TRBJ2-7	NA	many	CATGPTYEQYF
TRBV20-1	TRBJ1-2	TRBD1	few	CSAFPGQGTGYTF
TRBV27	TRBJ2-1	NA	many	CASSLAGLGNEQFF
TRBV25-1	TRBJ1-1	NA	few	CASSVSRATFF
TRBV27	TRBJ1-1	TRBD1	many	CASSRIRQGTEAFF